Only one count was recorded for the clone carrying this TCR beta chain. The method was immunoSEQ multiplex PCR; TCRdb's version includes in-frame clones alone and lacks a portion of them. The data hold over 150,000 clones, with 95% to 96% observed a single time. This entry is derived from a study of control samples from healthy donors and cancer patients. Losses at the gene ends were 7 bases for V and 1 base for J; bases not matched to a gene: 5. In germline, CDR1 is ENHRY, CDR2 SYGVKD. The CDR3 loop spans 14 amino acids. The chain combines TRBV10-3 with TRBJ1-1; 8 nucleotides align to TRBD1. Material for sequencing was blood. The receptor was isolated from a woman in her 30s in good health. CDR3 sequence reads: CAINTGGRNTEAFF. In DNA, the CDR3 is TGTGCCATCAACACAGGGGGACGGAACACTGAAGCTTTCTTT.